This T cell receptor beta chain was recorded in a study of Ad26.COV2.S vaccination and SARS-CoV-2 variants. The wider study: Dosing was one shot or two shots 56 days apart. General study results and limits: Total responses of T cells may have been underestimated by the analyses of TCR breadth and depth.

V was shortened by 6 bases and J by 3 bases, with 14 bases between the two germline ends. The germline V gene has CDR1 MNHEY and CDR2 SVGEGT. The CDR3 runs to 14 residues. Remarks on this clone: The antigen is unknown.

Profiled with immunoSEQ multiplex PCR; TCRdb holds only in-frame clones, not every one. The sample includes about 350,000 clones, 85% of them seen just once. Stated treatment: roughly 19 received Ad26.COV2.S at low or high dose, single or two shots; 5 received placebo; per-sample allocation not given. Sample collection was performed on day 63 after the first vaccine or placebo injection. The administered vaccine (an Ad26 vector) expressed Wuhan-strain SARS-CoV-2 spike. The rearrangement uses TRBV6-2 or TRBV6-3 and TRBJ2-5; D may correspond to TRBD1 or TRBD2 (5 bases each). The specimen comprised peripheral blood, sampled in a trial of Ad26.COV2.S vaccine versus placebo. This TCR was recovered from a person aged 18-65 years who received the Ad26.COV2.S COVID-19 vaccine or a placebo. The CDR3: CASSLSGTEETQYF. For the CDR3, the DNA is TGTGCCAGCAGCCTCTCGGGGACCGAAGAGACCCAGTACTTC.